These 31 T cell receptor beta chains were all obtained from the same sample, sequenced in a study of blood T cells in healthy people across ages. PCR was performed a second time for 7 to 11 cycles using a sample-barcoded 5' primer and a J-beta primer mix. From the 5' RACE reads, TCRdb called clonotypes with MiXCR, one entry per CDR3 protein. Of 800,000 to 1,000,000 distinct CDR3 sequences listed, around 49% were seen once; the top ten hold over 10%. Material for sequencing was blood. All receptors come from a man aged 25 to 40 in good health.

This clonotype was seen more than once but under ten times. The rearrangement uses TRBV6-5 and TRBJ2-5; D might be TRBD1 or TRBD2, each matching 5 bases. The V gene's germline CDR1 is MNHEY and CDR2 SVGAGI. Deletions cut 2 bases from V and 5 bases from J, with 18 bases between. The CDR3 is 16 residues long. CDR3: CASSYLTERPQETQYF. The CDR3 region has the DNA TGTGCCAGCAGTTACCTGACAGAGCGGCCGCAGGAGACCCAGTACTTC.

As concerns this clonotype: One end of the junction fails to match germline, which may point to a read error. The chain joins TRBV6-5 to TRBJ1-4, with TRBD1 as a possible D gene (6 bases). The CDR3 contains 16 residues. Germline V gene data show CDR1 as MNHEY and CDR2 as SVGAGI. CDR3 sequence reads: CAGSYSRGQSNEKLFF. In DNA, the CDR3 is TGTGCCGGCAGTTACTCGAGGGGACAATCTAATGAAAAACTGTTTTTT.

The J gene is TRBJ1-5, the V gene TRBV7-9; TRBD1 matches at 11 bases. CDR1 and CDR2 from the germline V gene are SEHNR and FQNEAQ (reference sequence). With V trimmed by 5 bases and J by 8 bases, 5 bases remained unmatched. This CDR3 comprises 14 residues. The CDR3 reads CASSPQGQGEPQHF. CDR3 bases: TGTGCCAGCAGCCCCCAGGGACAGGGGGAGCCCCAGCATTTT.

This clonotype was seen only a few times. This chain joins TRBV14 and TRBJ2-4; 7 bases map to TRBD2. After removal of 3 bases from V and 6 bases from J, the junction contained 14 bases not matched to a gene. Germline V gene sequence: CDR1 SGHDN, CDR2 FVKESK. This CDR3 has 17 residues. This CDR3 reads CASSHRGRGVNGNIQYF. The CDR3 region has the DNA TGTGCCAGCAGCCACAGAGGACGGGGGGTGAACGGAAACATTCAGTACTTC.

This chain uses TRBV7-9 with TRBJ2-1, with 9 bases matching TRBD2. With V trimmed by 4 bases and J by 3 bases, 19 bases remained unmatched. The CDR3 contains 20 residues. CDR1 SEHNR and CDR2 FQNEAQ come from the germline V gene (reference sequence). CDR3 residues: CASSSGGGLASSSSYNEQFF. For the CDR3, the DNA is TGTGCCAGCAGCTCTGGGGGGGGACTAGCCTCCTCAAGTAGCTACAATGAGCAGTTCTTC.

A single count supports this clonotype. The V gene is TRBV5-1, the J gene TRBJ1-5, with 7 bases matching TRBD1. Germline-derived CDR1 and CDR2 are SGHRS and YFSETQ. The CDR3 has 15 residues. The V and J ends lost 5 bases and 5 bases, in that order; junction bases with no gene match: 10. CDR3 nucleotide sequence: TGCGCCAGCAGGGGACAGCCATCCGGAGATCAGCCCCAGCATTTT. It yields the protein CASRGQPSGDQPQHF.

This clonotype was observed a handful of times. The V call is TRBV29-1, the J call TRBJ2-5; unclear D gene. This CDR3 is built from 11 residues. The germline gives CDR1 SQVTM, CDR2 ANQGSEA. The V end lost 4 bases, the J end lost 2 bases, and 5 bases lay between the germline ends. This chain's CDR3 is CSVVVQETQYF. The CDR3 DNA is TGCAGCGTTGTGGTACAAGAGACCCAGTACTTC.

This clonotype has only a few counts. CDR3 DNA sequence: TGTGCCAGCAGTGTGACAGGGGGCGCGTATGGCTACACCTTC. Protein sequence: CASSVTGGAYGYTF. The chain carries TRBV6-1 and TRBJ1-2, with 10 bases lining up with TRBD1. The V segment lost 4 bases and the J segment 5 bases; nucleotides outside the gene matches: 4. The germline V gene encodes CDR1 MNHNS and CDR2 SASEGT. The CDR3 totals 14 residues.

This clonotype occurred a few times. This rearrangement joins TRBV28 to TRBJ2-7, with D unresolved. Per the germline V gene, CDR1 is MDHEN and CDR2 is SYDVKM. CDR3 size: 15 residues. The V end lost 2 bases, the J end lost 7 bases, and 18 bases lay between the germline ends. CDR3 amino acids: CASSLKRSMGNEQYF. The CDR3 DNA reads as TGTGCCAGCAGTTTAAAGAGGAGTATGGGCAATGAGCAGTACTTC.

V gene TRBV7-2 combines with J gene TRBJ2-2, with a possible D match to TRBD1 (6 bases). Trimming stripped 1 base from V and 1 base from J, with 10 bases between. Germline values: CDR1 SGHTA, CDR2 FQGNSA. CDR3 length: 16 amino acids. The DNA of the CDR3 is TGTGCCAGCAGCTTAGTCACAGGGCGGAACACCGGGGAGCTGTTTTTT. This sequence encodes CASSLVTGRNTGELFF.

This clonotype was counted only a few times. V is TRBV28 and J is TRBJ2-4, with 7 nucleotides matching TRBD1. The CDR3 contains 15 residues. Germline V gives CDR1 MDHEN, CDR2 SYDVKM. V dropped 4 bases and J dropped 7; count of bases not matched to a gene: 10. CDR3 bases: TGTGCCAGCAGTTCATACGGGACAGTGGGTAACATTCAGTACTTC. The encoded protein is CASSSYGTVGNIQYF. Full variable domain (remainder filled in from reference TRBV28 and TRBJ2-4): DVKVTQSSRYLVKRTGEKVFLECVQDMDHENMFWYRQDPGLGLRLIYFSYDVKMKEKGDIPEGYSVSREKKERFSLILESASTNQTSMYLCASSSYGTVGNIQYFGAGTRLSVL.

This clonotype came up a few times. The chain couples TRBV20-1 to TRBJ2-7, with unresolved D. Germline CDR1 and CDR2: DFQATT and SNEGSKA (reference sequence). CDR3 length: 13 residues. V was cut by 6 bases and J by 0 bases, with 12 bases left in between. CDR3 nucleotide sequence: TGCAGTGCGCCGCAGGCCCTCTCCTACGAGCAGTACTTC. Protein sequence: CSAPQALSYEQYF.

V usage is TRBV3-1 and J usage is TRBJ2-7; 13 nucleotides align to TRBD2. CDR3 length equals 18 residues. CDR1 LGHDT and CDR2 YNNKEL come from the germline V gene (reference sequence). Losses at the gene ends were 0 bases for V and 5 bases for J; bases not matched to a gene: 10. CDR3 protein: CASSQDTSGGAGKDEQYF. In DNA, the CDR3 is TGTGCCAGCAGCCAAGATACTAGCGGGGGGGCCGGTAAGGACGAGCAGTACTTC.

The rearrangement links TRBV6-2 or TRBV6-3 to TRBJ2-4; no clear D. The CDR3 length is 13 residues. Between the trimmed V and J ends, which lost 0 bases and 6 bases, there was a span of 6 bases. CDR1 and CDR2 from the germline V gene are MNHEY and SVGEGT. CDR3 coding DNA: TGTGCCAGCAGTTACTCCTCGGTAAACATTCAGTACTTC. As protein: CASSYSSVNIQYF.

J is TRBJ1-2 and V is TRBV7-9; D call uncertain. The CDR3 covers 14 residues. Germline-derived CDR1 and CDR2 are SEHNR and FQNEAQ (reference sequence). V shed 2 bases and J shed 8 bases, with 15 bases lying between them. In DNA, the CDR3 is TGTGCCAGCAGCTTAATAAGTACGATGGGCGGCTACACCTTC. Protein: CASSLISTMGGYTF.

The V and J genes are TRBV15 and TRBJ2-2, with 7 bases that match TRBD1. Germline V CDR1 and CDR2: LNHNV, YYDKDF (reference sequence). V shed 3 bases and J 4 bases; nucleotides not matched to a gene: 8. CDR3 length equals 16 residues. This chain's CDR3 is CATSSVLGTVTGELFF. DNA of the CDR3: TGTGCCACCAGCAGTGTGCTCGGGACAGTCACCGGGGAGCTGTTTTTT.

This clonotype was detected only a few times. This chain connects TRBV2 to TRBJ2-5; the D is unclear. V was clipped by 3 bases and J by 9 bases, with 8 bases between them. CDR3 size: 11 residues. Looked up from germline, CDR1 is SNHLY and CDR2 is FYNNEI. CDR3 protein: CASSDQRAQYF. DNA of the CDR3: TGTGCCAGCAGTGATCAAAGGGCCCAGTACTTC.

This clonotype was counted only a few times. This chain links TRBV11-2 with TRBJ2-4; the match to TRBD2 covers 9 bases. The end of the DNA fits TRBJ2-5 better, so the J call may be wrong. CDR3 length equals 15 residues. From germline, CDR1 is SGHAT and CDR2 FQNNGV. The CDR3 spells CASSLGGGASETQYF. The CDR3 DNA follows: TGTGCCAGCAGCTTGGGCGGGGGGGCCTCGGAGACCCAGTACTTC.

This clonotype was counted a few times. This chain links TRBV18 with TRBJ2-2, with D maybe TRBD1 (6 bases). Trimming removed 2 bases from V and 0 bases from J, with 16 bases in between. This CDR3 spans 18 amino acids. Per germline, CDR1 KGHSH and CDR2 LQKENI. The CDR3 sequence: CASSPDSTGTTNTGELFF. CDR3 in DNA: TGTGCCAGCTCACCAGACTCAACCGGGACAACGAACACCGGGGAGCTGTTTTTT.

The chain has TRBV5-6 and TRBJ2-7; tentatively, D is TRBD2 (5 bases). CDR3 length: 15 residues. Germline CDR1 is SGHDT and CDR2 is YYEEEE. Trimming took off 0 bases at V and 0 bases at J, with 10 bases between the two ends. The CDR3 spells CASSLVGDLSYEQYF. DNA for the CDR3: TGTGCCAGCAGCTTGGTGGGAGACCTCTCCTACGAGCAGTACTTC.

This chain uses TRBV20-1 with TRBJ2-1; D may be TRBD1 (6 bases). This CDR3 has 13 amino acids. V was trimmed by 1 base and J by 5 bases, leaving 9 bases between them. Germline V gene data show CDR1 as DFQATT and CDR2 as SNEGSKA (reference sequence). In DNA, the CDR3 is TGCAGTGCTAGAGGACAGGTAAACAATGAGCAGTTCTTC. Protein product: CSARGQVNNEQFF.

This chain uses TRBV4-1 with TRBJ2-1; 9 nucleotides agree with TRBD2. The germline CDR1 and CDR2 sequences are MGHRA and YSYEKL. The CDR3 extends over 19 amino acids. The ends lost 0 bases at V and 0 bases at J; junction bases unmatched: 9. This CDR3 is CASSQEATSGDSSYNEQFF. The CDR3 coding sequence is TGCGCCAGCAGCCAAGAGGCGACTAGCGGTGATAGCTCCTACAATGAGCAGTTCTTC.

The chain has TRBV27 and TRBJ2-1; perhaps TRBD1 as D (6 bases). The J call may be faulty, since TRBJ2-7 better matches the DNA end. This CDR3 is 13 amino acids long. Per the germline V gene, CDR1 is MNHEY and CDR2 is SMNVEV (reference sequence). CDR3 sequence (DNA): TGTGCCAGCAGTGTACAGGGTAACAATGAGCAGTACTTC. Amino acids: CASSVQGNNEQYF.

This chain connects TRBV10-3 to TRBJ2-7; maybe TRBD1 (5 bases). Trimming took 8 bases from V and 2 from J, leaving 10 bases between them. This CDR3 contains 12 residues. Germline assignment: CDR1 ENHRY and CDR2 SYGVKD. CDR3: CAIGQGTYEQYF. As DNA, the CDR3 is TGTGCCATCGGGCAGGGAACCTACGAGCAGTACTTC.

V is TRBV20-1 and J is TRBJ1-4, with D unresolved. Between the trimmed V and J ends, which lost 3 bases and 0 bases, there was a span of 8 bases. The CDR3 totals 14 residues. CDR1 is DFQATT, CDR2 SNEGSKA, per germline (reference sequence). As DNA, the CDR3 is TGCAGTGCTAGCAGGCAGACAACTAATGAAAAACTGTTTTTT. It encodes CSASRQTTNEKLFF.

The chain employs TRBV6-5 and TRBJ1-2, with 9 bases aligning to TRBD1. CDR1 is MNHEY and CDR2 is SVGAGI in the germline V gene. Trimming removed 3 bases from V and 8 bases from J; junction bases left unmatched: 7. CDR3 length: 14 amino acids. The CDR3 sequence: CASSYRDRAAGYTF. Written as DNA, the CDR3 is TGTGCCAGCAGTTATCGGGACAGGGCGGCAGGCTACACCTTC.

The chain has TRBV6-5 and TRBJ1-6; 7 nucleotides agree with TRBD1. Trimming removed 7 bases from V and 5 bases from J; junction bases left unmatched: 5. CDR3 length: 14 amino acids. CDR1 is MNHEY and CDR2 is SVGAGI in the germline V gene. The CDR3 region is CASTTTGDNSPLHF. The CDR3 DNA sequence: TGTGCCAGCACAACCACAGGGGATAATTCACCCCTCCACTTT.

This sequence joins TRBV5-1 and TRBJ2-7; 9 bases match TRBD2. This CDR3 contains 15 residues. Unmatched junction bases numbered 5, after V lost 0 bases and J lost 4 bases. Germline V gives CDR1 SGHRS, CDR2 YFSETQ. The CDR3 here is CASSLGLADFYEQYF. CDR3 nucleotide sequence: TGCGCCAGCAGCTTGGGACTAGCGGATTTTTACGAGCAGTACTTC.

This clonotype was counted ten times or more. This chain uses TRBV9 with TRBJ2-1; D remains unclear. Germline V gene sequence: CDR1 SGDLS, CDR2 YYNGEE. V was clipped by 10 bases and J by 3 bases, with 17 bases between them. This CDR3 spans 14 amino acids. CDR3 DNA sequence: TGTGCCCCTGGAAGGGTCCCGGGCTACAATGAGCAGTTCTTC. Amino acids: CAPGRVPGYNEQFF.

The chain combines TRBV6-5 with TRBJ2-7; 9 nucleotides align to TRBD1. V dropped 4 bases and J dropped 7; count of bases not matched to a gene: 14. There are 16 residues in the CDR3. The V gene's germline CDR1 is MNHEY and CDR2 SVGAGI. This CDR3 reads CASSSGTGKGLNEQYF. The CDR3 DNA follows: TGTGCCAGCAGTTCCGGGACAGGGAAAGGACTCAATGAGCAGTACTTC.

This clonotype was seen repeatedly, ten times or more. Here the CDR3 reads CASSLDSRGRGYTF. CDR3 DNA sequence: TGTGCCAGCAGTTTAGATTCCAGGGGTCGGGGCTACACCTTC. The chain has TRBV27 and TRBJ1-2, with a possible D match to TRBD1 (6 bases). CDR1 and CDR2 from the germline V gene are MNHEY and SMNVEV (reference sequence). V was shortened by 2 bases and J by 8 bases, with 15 bases between the two germline ends. The CDR3 has 14 residues.